Following are 7 T cell receptor beta chains from one sample sequenced in a study of blood T cell repertoires in COVID-19. Data came from immunoSEQ multiplex PCR; TCRdb stores just in-frame clones and leaves some out. The top ten hold approximately 19% of the sample, which has about 120,000 clones, around 89% seen once. Sequencing was carried out using peripheral blood. These receptor sequences come from a human donor with acute or convalescent COVID-19. The donor label of this sample is uncertain.

This chain connects TRBV7-9 to TRBJ2-1; the D is unclear. The germline gives CDR1 SEHNR, CDR2 FQNEAQ (reference sequence). Trimming stripped 1 base from V and 10 bases from J, with 8 bases between. The CDR3 runs to 12 residues. The CDR3 region has the DNA TGTGCCAGCAGCTTAGATTATCGGGAGCAGTTCTTC. Its protein product is CASSLDYREQFF.

The gene calls are TRBV3-1 (or the pseudogene TRBV3-2) and TRBJ1-1, with TRBD1 matching 7 bases. The length of the CDR3 is 12 residues. Trimming removed 4 bases from V and 11 bases from J; junction bases left unmatched: 7. Germline V gives CDR1 LGHDT, CDR2 YNNKEL (reference sequence). For the CDR3, the DNA is TGTGCCAGCAGCCCCCCGACAGGGACGGCTTTCTTT. Translated, it gives CASSPPTGTAFF.

The rearrangement joins TRBV27 to TRBJ2-1, with TRBD2 matching 7 bases. The CDR3 consists of 16 residues. CDR1 and CDR2 (germline): MNHEY, SMNVEV (reference sequence). Trimming removed 5 bases from V and 4 bases from J; junction bases left unmatched: 11. CDR3 sequence reads: CASSPEWWEGYNEQFF. The CDR3 DNA is TGTGCCAGCAGTCCTGAATGGTGGGAGGGATACAATGAGCAGTTCTTC.

The rearrangement links TRBV10-2 to TRBJ2-7; D is uncertain. The CDR3 is 13 amino acids. V shed 4 bases and J shed 0 bases, with 7 bases lying between them. CDR1 is WSHSY and CDR2 is SAAADI in the germline V gene. In nucleotides, the CDR3 is TGCGCCAGCAGTGCGCCAGGCTCCTACGAGCAGTACTTC. Residues: CASSAPGSYEQYF.

This clone was seen once. V gene TRBV28 combines with J gene TRBJ1-2; D possibly corresponds to TRBD1 (5 bases). V lost 1 base, J lost 1 base, and 22 bases lay in between. The germline CDR1 and CDR2 sequences are MDHEN and SYDVKM. The CDR3 extends over 19 amino acids. CDR3 in DNA: TGTGCCAGCAGTTTATTGCTTGGTCGACTTCGACAGCATAACTATGGCTACACCTTC. Encoded protein: CASSLLLGRLRQHNYGYTF.

The chain recombines TRBV6-2 or TRBV6-3 with TRBJ1-4; D ambiguous. Germline V gene sequence: CDR1 MNHEY, CDR2 SVGEGT. The V end lost 2 bases, the J end lost 0 bases, and 4 bases lay between the germline ends. The CDR3 runs to 14 residues. CDR3 DNA sequence: TGTGCCAGCAGTTACCGGTCAACTAATGAAAAACTGTTTTTT. Translated: CASSYRSTNEKLFF.

The chain carries TRBV7-9 and TRBJ1-5; possibly TRBD1 for D (5 bases). The germline CDR1 and CDR2 sequences are SEHNR and FQNEAQ (reference sequence). The CDR3 consists of 13 residues. Trimming left V 5 bases short and J 5 bases short, with 10 bases between. The DNA for the CDR3 is TGTGCCAGCAGCCGTGGGGGGTATCAGCCCCAGCATTTT. Amino acids: CASSRGGYQPQHF.